Below, 9 T cell receptor beta chains from the same sample are listed, as sequenced in a study of CD8 T cells in ankylosing spondylitis. TCRdb passed the 5' RACE reads through MiXCR, listing each CDR3 protein once. The repertoire holds about 150,000 distinct CDR3 sequences, roughly 30% seen once, with 6% in the top ten. Material for sequencing was synovial fluid, either unsorted or a sorted T cell fraction (not recorded which). These receptors all come from a male donor with ankylosing spondylitis.

The chain recombines TRBV6-2 or TRBV6-3 with TRBJ2-1; TRBD2 aligns across 7 bases. The CDR3 is 13 amino acids. In germline, CDR1 is MNHEY, CDR2 SVGEGT. J gave up 15 bases and V 6 bases, and 14 bases lay outside the gene matches. CDR3 nucleotides: TGTGCCAGCAGCTCAAAGACTAGCCCGAAGGGGTTCTTC. Amino acid sequence: CASSSKTSPKGFF.

V and J are TRBV29-1 and TRBJ2-3; D gene unclear. This CDR3 comprises 12 residues. Germline V gene data show CDR1 as SQVTM and CDR2 as ANQGSEA. The V end lost 6 bases, the J end lost 5 bases, and 12 bases lay between the germline ends. CDR3 sequence reads: CSVRENIDTQYF. For the CDR3, the DNA is TGCAGCGTCCGAGAGAATATAGATACGCAGTATTTT.

This chain connects TRBV6-1 to TRBJ2-2; 8 bases match TRBD2. The CDR3 is 14 amino acids. V lost 6 bases to trimming and J lost 4 bases; unmatched junction nucleotides: 4. In germline, CDR1 is MNHNS, CDR2 SASEGT. The CDR3 loop is CASSELAATGELFF. The DNA of the CDR3 is TGTGCCAGCAGCGAACTAGCGGCCACCGGGGAGCTGTTTTTT.

The count of this clonotype is one. The chain recombines TRBV24-1 with TRBJ2-1, with D uncertain. Germline assignment: CDR1 KGHDR and CDR2 SFDVKD. Between the trimmed V and J ends, which lost 3 bases and 0 bases, there was a span of 11 bases. The CDR3 is 16 amino acids. CDR3 protein: CATSDGPASSYNEQFF. CDR3 bases: TGTGCCACCAGTGATGGGCCAGCCAGCTCCTACAATGAGCAGTTCTTC.

In its sample, this clonotype was seen once. The CDR3 nucleotides read TGCGCCAGCAGCTTGGACGGGGCAGGTCGAGCCCAGCATTTT. Protein product: CASSLDGAGRAQHF. The chain uses TRBV5-1 and TRBJ1-5; D might be TRBD1 (5 bases). CDR3 length: 14 amino acids. V was pared by 0 bases and J by 11 bases, with 15 bases between. The germline CDR1 and CDR2 sequences are SGHRS and YFSETQ.

This chain links TRBV29-1 with TRBJ1-1; D call uncertain. Germline V gene sequence: CDR1 SQVTM, CDR2 ANQGSEA. The V end was cut by 5 bases, the J end by 7 bases, with 17 bases between. CDR3 size: 13 residues. CDR3 nucleotides: TGCAGCGTTAGTGACTTTAAGGTCAGTGAAGCTTTCTTT. Translation: CSVSDFKVSEAFF.

V and J are TRBV5-6 and TRBJ1-6, with D possibly being TRBD1 (6 bases). The CDR3 runs to 18 residues. CDR1 and CDR2 from the germline V gene are SGHDT and YYEEEE. Trimming took off 1 base at V and 0 bases at J, with 14 bases between the two ends. The CDR3 sequence: CASSLRNRASSYNSPLHF. Here the CDR3 DNA reads TGTGCCAGCAGCTTGAGGAACAGGGCAAGCTCCTATAATTCACCCCTCCACTTT. The whole variable domain, remainder taken from reference TRBV5-6 and TRBJ1-6, is DAGVTQSPTHLIKTRGQQVTLRCSPKSGHDTVSWYQQALGQGPQFIFQYYEEEERQRGNFPDRFSGHQFPNYSSELNVNALLLGDSALYLCASSLRNRASSYNSPLHFGNGTRLTVT.

The table lists this clonotype with a few counts. V and J are TRBV5-1 and TRBJ2-7, with 7 nucleotides matching TRBD1. There are 15 residues in the CDR3. With 0 bases clipped from V and 2 bases from J, the junction kept 5 bases outside the gene matches. Germline V gives CDR1 SGHRS, CDR2 YFSETQ. Here the CDR3 reads CASSLDGTATYEQYF. CDR3 sequence (DNA): TGCGCCAGCAGCTTGGATGGGACAGCCACCTACGAGCAGTACTTC.

This clonotype has a count of ten or more. The chain has TRBV29-1 and TRBJ2-1; D not certain. V was cut by 7 bases and J by 10 bases, with 14 bases left in between. This CDR3 has 11 residues. The germline V gene encodes CDR1 SQVTM and CDR2 ANQGSEA. The CDR3 loop is CSATSSDEQFF. The CDR3 bases are TGCAGCGCCACCTCTTCGGACGAGCAGTTCTTC.